These T cell receptor beta chains were read from a single sample in a study of molecular identifiers for immune sequencing clone quantification. A single record per CDR3 protein comes from TCRdb applying MiXCR to the PCR reads. The sample contains about 320,000 distinct CDR3 sequences, 24% of which appear only once. The sample was naive CD8+ T cells from blood, with Jurkat cell RNA spiked in. These TCRs come from a human donor in good health. Some libraries in this study had Jurkat cell RNA spiked in. Both conserved end residues are part of each CDR3. The order of the fields is clone size, J gene, D gene, V gene, CDR3 protein, CDR3 DNA. A D gene is named only where the DNA matches it firmly. Size is omitted from some rows. Given values are once, few, many or a class for expanded clones.

clone size: few; J gene: TRBJ2-3; D gene: TRBD2; V gene: TRBV6-5; CDR3 protein: CASSPSGRVTDTQYF; CDR3 DNA: TGTGCCAGCAGCCCCAGCGGGAGGGTCACAGATACGCAGTATTTT
clone size: few; J gene: TRBJ1-1; D gene: -; V gene: TRBV7-9; CDR3 protein: CASSLGVGVYTEAFF; CDR3 DNA: TGTGCCAGCAGCTTAGGGGTAGGCGTGTACACTGAAGCTTTCTTT
clone size: -; J gene: TRBJ1-5; D gene: TRBD1; V gene: TRBV19; CDR3 protein: CASSTPGTGGREPQHF; CDR3 DNA: TGTGCCAGTAGTACTCCCGGGACAGGGGGCAGGGAGCCCCAGCATTTT
clone size: few; J gene: TRBJ2-7; D gene: -; V gene: TRBV7-9; CDR3 protein: CASSPDSMQYF; CDR3 DNA: TGTGCCAGCAGCCCGGACTCGATGCAGTACTTC
clone size: many; J gene: TRBJ1-2; D gene: -; V gene: TRBV14; CDR3 protein: CASKKDDYGYTF; CDR3 DNA: TGTGCCAGCAAGAAGGACGACTATGGCTACACCTTC
clone size: many; J gene: TRBJ2-7; D gene: TRBD2; V gene: TRBV29-1; CDR3 protein: CSALGRGSSYEQYF; CDR3 DNA: TGCAGCGCCCTGGGGAGGGGTAGCTCCTACGAGCAGTACTTC
clone size: few; J gene: TRBJ2-7; D gene: -; V gene: TRBV5-4; CDR3 protein: CASSWGNYEQYF; CDR3 DNA: TGTGCCAGCAGCTGGGGAAACTACGAGCAGTACTTC
clone size: -; J gene: TRBJ2-5; D gene: -; V gene: TRBV13; CDR3 protein: CASSLRGAETQYF; CDR3 DNA: TGTGCCAGCAGCTTAAGGGGCGCGGAGACCCAGTACTTC
clone size: -; J gene: TRBJ2-2; D gene: TRBD2; V gene: TRBV3-1; CDR3 protein: CASSQDPSGGSSELFF; CDR3 DNA: TGTGCCAGCAGCCAAGACCCTAGCGGGGGTTCCTCGGAGCTGTTTTTT
clone size: few; J gene: TRBJ2-2; D gene: TRBD2; V gene: TRBV7-7; CDR3 protein: CASSLEHPSGTGELFF; CDR3 DNA: TGTGCTAGCAGCTTAGAGCACCCTAGCGGGACCGGGGAGCTGTTTTTT
clone size: -; J gene: TRBJ1-1; D gene: -; V gene: TRBV5-1; CDR3 protein: CASSSEIMNTEAFF; CDR3 DNA: TGCGCCAGCAGCTCCGAGATCATGAACACTGAAGCTTTCTTT
clone size: few; J gene: TRBJ2-1; D gene: -; V gene: TRBV7-9; CDR3 protein: CASSLVRSPYNEQFF; CDR3 DNA: TGTGCCAGCAGCTTAGTCAGATCCCCTTACAATGAGCAGTTCTTC
clone size: many; J gene: TRBJ2-3; D gene: TRBD2; V gene: TRBV2; CDR3 protein: CASRTSGVVGTQYF; CDR3 DNA: TGTGCCAGCCGGACTAGCGGGGTAGTTGGTACGCAGTATTTT
clone size: few; J gene: TRBJ2-3; D gene: TRBD2; V gene: TRBV7-3; CDR3 protein: CASSPSIWREMGGDTQYF; CDR3 DNA: TGTGCCAGCAGCCCAAGCATTTGGCGGGAGATGGGGGGAGATACGCAGTATTTT
clone size: few; J gene: TRBJ2-3; D gene: TRBD2; V gene: TRBV12-3/TRBV12-4; CDR3 protein: CASSRLAGAPTDTQYF; CDR3 DNA: TGTGCCAGCAGTCGACTAGCGGGGGCCCCCACAGATACGCAGTATTTT
clone size: few; J gene: TRBJ2-5; D gene: TRBD2; V gene: TRBV10-3; CDR3 protein: CAISAVAGAGIETQYF; CDR3 DNA: TGTGCCATCAGTGCTGTAGCGGGGGCCGGGATAGAGACCCAGTACTTC
clone size: many; J gene: TRBJ1-5; D gene: -; V gene: TRBV4-1; CDR3 protein: CASSQVPGNQPQHF; CDR3 DNA: TGCGCCAGCAGCCAAGTCCCAGGCAATCAGCCCCAGCATTTT
clone size: few; J gene: TRBJ1-5; D gene: -; V gene: TRBV30; CDR3 protein: CAWSVGENQPQHF; CDR3 DNA: TGTGCCTGGAGTGTAGGGGAGAATCAGCCCCAGCATTTT
clone size: -; J gene: TRBJ2-7; D gene: -; V gene: TRBV20-1; CDR3 protein: CSTRPVSSYEQYF; CDR3 DNA: TGCAGTACTAGACCGGTCAGCTCCTACGAGCAGTACTTC
clone size: once; J gene: TRBJ2-2; D gene: -; V gene: TRBV30; CDR3 protein: CAWRVPGELFF; CDR3 DNA: TGTGCCTGGAGAGTCCCCGGGGAGCTGTTTTTT
clone size: -; J gene: TRBJ2-7; D gene: -; V gene: TRBV27; CDR3 protein: CASSLTGGEGYEQYF; CDR3 DNA: TGTGCCAGCAGCCTTACCGGGGGTGAGGGCTACGAGCAGTACTTC
clone size: -; J gene: TRBJ1-4; D gene: -; V gene: TRBV7-9; CDR3 protein: CASSLEGNEKPSF; CDR3 DNA: TGTGCCAGCAGCTTAGAGGGAAATGAAAAACCGTCTTTT
clone size: -; J gene: TRBJ2-2; D gene: -; V gene: TRBV6-5; CDR3 protein: CASSYGWNGELCF; CDR3 DNA: TGTGCCAGCAGTTACGGGTGGAACGGGGAGCTGTGTTTT